The 19 T cell receptor beta chains below all came from one sample that was sequenced in a study of early T cells in non-severe SARS-CoV-2 infection. Each CDR3 protein gets one entry after TCRdb re-called the 5' RACE reads with MiXCR. The sample comprises about 58,000 distinct CDR3 sequences, roughly 12% of which are singletons, and 3% to 4.5% rests with the top ten. The sequenced sample was whole blood. The receptors were sampled from an adult who was a healthcare worker with PCR-confirmed SARS-CoV-2 infection or an uninfected control (not recorded which).

On this clonotype itself: A much larger clonotype is one base distant, so this may be a read error. This rearrangement joins TRBV6-5 to TRBJ1-1; D may be TRBD1 (6 bases). The CDR3 sequence is 14 residues long. The V and J ends lost 6 bases and 3 bases respectively, with 14 bases between them. Per germline, CDR1 MNHEY and CDR2 SVGAGI. This CDR3 is CASRKQGRYTEAFF. As DNA, the CDR3 is TGTGCCAGCAGGAAACAGGGAAGGTACACTGAAGCTTTCTTT.

The chain has TRBV29-1 and TRBJ1-1; 7 bases align to TRBD1. The CDR3 sequence is 13 residues long. Germline-derived CDR1 and CDR2 are SQVTM and ANQGSEA. With 4 bases clipped from V and 3 bases from J, the junction kept 5 bases outside the gene matches. The DNA for the CDR3 is TGCAGCGTTGTAAGGGGGCCGGACACTGAAGCTTTCTTT. It encodes CSVVRGPDTEAFF.

This sequence joins TRBV29-1 and TRBJ1-2; the D is unclear. The germline V gene has CDR1 SQVTM and CDR2 ANQGSEA. The ends were cut back, 0 bases at V and 4 bases at J, with 12 bases in the middle. The CDR3 is 14 residues long. The CDR3 coding sequence is TGCAGCGTTGAAGATCTAGACGTGCGCTATGGCTACACCTTC. Amino acids: CSVEDLDVRYGYTF.

This clonotype is judged medium-sized (0.01 to 0.1%). The chain employs TRBV20-1 and TRBJ2-7, with D perhaps matching TRBD1 (6 bases). The CDR3 has 16 residues. V was trimmed by 0 bases and J by 4 bases, leaving 19 bases between them. The germline V gene has CDR1 DFQATT and CDR2 SNEGSKA (reference sequence). The CDR3 spells CSAREPFTGSGYEQYF. DNA of the CDR3: TGCAGTGCTAGAGAGCCCTTTACAGGGAGTGGGTACGAGCAGTACTTC.

The V call is TRBV28, the J call TRBJ1-5; 8 nucleotides agree with TRBD1. This CDR3 region has 16 residues. V lost 5 bases and J lost 1; bases outside the gene matches: 7. Germline V gene lookup returns CDR1 MDHEN and CDR2 SYDVKM. The CDR3 region is CASSPIDRGSNQPQHF. CDR3 in DNA: TGTGCCAGCAGTCCAATAGACAGGGGAAGCAATCAGCCCCAGCATTTT.

The genes are TRBV27 and TRBJ1-1; no firm D call. V lost 0 bases and J lost 1, with 9 bases in between. The CDR3 sequence is 15 residues long. Germline V gene data show CDR1 as MNHEY and CDR2 as SMNVEV (reference sequence). CDR3 loop: CASSLSIGGNTEAFF. CDR3 bases: TGTGCCAGCAGTTTATCGATAGGAGGGAACACTGAAGCTTTCTTT.

In this sample, this clonotype turned up many times. The chain uses TRBV7-6 and TRBJ2-2; D is perhaps TRBD2 (6 bases). Per germline, CDR1 SGHVS and CDR2 FNYEAQ. The CDR3 has 16 residues. Trimming took 5 bases from V and 2 from J, leaving 15 bases between them. The CDR3 spells CASSPTYGRNTGELFF. In DNA, the CDR3 is TGTGCCAGCAGCCCTACTTACGGGAGAAACACCGGGGAGCTGTTTTTT.

This clonotype was detected ten times or more. The chain is built from TRBV10-3 and TRBJ2-1; D is possibly TRBD1 (6 bases). The CDR3 has 15 residues. V was pared by 3 bases and J by 0 bases, with 9 bases between. Germline V gene lookup returns CDR1 ENHRY and CDR2 SYGVKD. The CDR3 here is CAISDRGSSYNEQFF. The CDR3 coding sequence is TGTGCCATCAGTGACAGGGGAAGCTCCTACAATGAGCAGTTCTTC.

This clonotype was observed many times. The chain has TRBV5-1 and TRBJ2-5; D uncertain. The germline V and J ends were trimmed by 0 bases and 3 bases, with 15 bases remaining between them. The CDR3 contains 16 residues. Germline CDR1 is SGHRS and CDR2 is YFSETQ. The CDR3 spells CASSLAVVREKETQYF. In DNA form, the CDR3 reads TGCGCCAGCAGCTTGGCCGTGGTTAGAGAAAAAGAGACCCAGTACTTC.

This clonotype was detected ten times or more. The chain carries TRBV3-1 and TRBJ1-2; a weak D match, TRBD1 (6 bases). The CDR3 spans 16 residues. The V gene lost 4 bases and the J gene lost 0 bases, with 15 bases spanning the gap. CDR1 and CDR2 from the germline V gene are LGHDT and YNNKEL (reference sequence). CDR3 nucleotide sequence: TGTGCCAGCAGCCGGCGTGGGACAAACGCTAACTATGGCTACACCTTC. It translates to CASSRRGTNANYGYTF.

Only a few counts were recorded for this clonotype. This rearrangement joins TRBV5-1 to TRBJ2-2; D not resolved. V was clipped by 5 bases and J by 4 bases, with 12 bases between them. The CDR3 has 14 amino acids. Germline CDR1 SGHRS, CDR2 YFSETQ. The CDR3 region has the DNA TGCGCCAGCAGGGCTGAGGCAGTCACCGGGGAGCTGTTTTTT. Its translation is CASRAEAVTGELFF. The complete variable domain, with remaining parts taken from reference TRBV5-1 and TRBJ2-2, reads KAGVTQTPRYLIKTRGQQVTLSCSPISGHRSVSWYQQTPGQGLQFLFEYFSETQRNKGNFPGRFSGRQFSNSRSEMNVSTLELGDSALYLCASRAEAVTGELFFGEGSRLTVL.

This clonotype is medium-sized within its sample. V and J are TRBV20-1 and TRBJ1-6; D gene unclear. Germline assignment: CDR1 DFQATT and CDR2 SNEGSKA (reference sequence). CDR3 length: 17 residues. V lost 0 bases, J lost 6 bases, and 18 bases lay in between. The CDR3 nucleotides are TGCAGTGCTAGAGAAGGGCCCGGGCGGGTGGCTAATTCACCCCTCCACTTT. Its translation is CSAREGPGRVANSPLHF.

This clonotype occurred a few times. This CDR3 is CASMGRDEKLFF. CDR3 nucleotides: TGTGCCAGCATGGGGCGCGATGAAAAACTGTTTTTT. The J gene is TRBJ1-4, the V gene TRBV9, with D possibly matching TRBD1 (5 bases). V gave up 6 bases and J gave up 6 bases, with 9 bases separating them. The CDR3 consists of 12 residues. Germline CDR1 and CDR2: SGDLS and YYNGEE.

This clonotype has at least ten counts. The chain couples TRBV29-1 to TRBJ2-1; weak D call: TRBD1 (6 bases). Germline-derived CDR1 and CDR2 are SQVTM and ANQGSEA. This CDR3 is 10 amino acids long. Trimming shortened V by 3 bases and J by 15 bases, and 12 bases separated the two germline ends. CDR3 bases: TGCAGCGTTGAGGGACAAGCGGCGTTCTTC. As protein: CSVEGQAAFF.

This clonotype was seen ten or more times. In DNA, the CDR3 is TGTGCCAGCAGGGGGGGACAGGAGGAATATCAGCCCCAGCATTTT. Its translation is CASRGGQEEYQPQHF. V gene TRBV28 combines with J gene TRBJ1-5; 8 bases map to TRBD1. The CDR3 sequence is 15 residues long. The V gene end was trimmed by 6 bases and the J gene end by 5 bases; junction bases not matched to a gene: 9. Germline values: CDR1 MDHEN, CDR2 SYDVKM.

The CDR3 region has the DNA TGTGCCACCAGCAGAGAACGGGACAGTCCTAGGAACGAGCAGTACTTC. This codes for CATSRERDSPRNEQYF. This chain links TRBV15 with TRBJ2-7; 7 bases line up with TRBD1. The J segment lost 5 bases and the V segment lost 0 bases, leaving 10 bases of the junction unmatched. The CDR3 length is 16 residues. Looked up from germline, CDR1 is LNHNV and CDR2 is YYDKDF (reference sequence). Full variable domain (outside the CDR3, taken from reference TRBV15 and TRBJ2-7): DAMVIQNPRYQVTQFGKPVTLSCSQTLNHNVMYWYQQKSSQAPKLLFHYYDKDFNNEADTPDNFQSRRPNTSFCFLDIRSPGLGDTAMYLCATSRERDSPRNEQYFGPGTRLTVT.

This clonotype appeared a few times. V is TRBV20-1 and J is TRBJ2-2, with TRBD2 matching over 13 bases. Germline-derived CDR1 and CDR2 are DFQATT and SNEGSKA (reference sequence). V gave up 4 bases and J gave up 6 bases; unmatched junction bases: 8. This CDR3 spans 16 amino acids. CDR3 amino acids: CSATGLAGKRAGELFF. CDR3 DNA: TGCAGTGCTACGGGACTAGCGGGAAAGAGGGCCGGGGAGCTGTTTTTT.

The rearrangement links TRBV29-1 to TRBJ1-4; D is unresolved. This CDR3 spans 11 amino acids. In germline, CDR1 is SQVTM, CDR2 ANQGSEA. Between the trimmed V and J ends, which lost 7 bases and 5 bases, there was a span of 8 bases. This chain's CDR3 is CSGSRNEKLFF. In DNA form, the CDR3 reads TGCAGCGGTTCGCGGAATGAAAAACTGTTTTTT.

This clonotype was detected ten times or more. The V call is TRBV28, the J call TRBJ1-6; the D gene is possibly TRBD1 (6 bases). The CDR3 contains 14 residues. Germline V gives CDR1 MDHEN, CDR2 SYDVKM. Trimming pared 5 bases from V and 9 bases from J, leaving 14 bases between. The CDR3 is CASSLRDRSSPLHF. CDR3 sequence (DNA): TGTGCCAGCAGTCTTAGAGACAGGTCTTCACCCCTCCACTTT.